Below are 26 T cell receptor beta chains sequenced from a single sample in a study of blood T cell repertoires in COVID-19. Assay used: immunoSEQ multiplex PCR; TCRdb lists only in-frame clones, some missing. The sample shows roughly 340,000 clones, 85% to 90% of them seen only once. The sample was peripheral blood. These receptors all come from a woman between 50 and 59 years old with COVID-19, enrolled during active disease.

The chain joins TRBV11-3 to TRBJ2-2; tentatively, D is TRBD2 (6 bases). CDR1 and CDR2 from the germline V gene are SGHNT and YENEEA. Trimming shortened V by 4 bases and J by 0 bases, and 9 bases separated the two germline ends. The CDR3 is 15 amino acids. The CDR3 DNA follows: TGTGCCAGCAGCTCCGGGGGAACGAACACCGGGGAGCTGTTTTTT. Amino acid sequence: CASSSGGTNTGELFF.

The count of this clone is one. V usage is TRBV27 and J usage is TRBJ1-6; tentative D call: TRBD1 (6 bases). This CDR3 contains 14 residues. The germline V gene has CDR1 MNHEY and CDR2 SMNVEV (reference sequence). V lost 10 bases and J 8 bases, leaving 18 bases between the germline ends. The CDR3 protein is CAIRQAGEYSPLHF. For the CDR3, the DNA is TGTGCCATCCGACAGGCCGGGGAGTATTCACCCCTCCACTTT.

This clone has just one count. The chain carries TRBV2 and TRBJ1-1, with D perhaps matching TRBD1 (6 bases). V was pared by 6 bases and J by 5 bases, with 16 bases between. Germline CDR1 is SNHLY and CDR2 is FYNNEI. The CDR3 length is 14 residues. The CDR3 spells CASRKQGWETEAFF. CDR3 nucleotide sequence: TGTGCCAGCAGAAAACAGGGCTGGGAGACTGAAGCTTTCTTT. Based on the CDR3 plus reference TRBV2 and TRBJ1-1, the full variable domain is EPEVTQTPSHQVTQMGQEVILRCVPISNHLYFYWYRQILGQKVEFLVSFYNNEISEKSEIFDDQFSVERPDGSNFTLKIRSTKLEDSAMYFCASRKQGWETEAFFGQGTRLTVV.

The sample holds a few counts of this clone. The chain couples TRBV5-1 to TRBJ1-6; TRBD1 matches at 9 bases. The CDR3 has 15 residues. Germline CDR1 and CDR2: SGHRS and YFSETQ. V shed 4 bases, J shed 6 bases, and the junction held 5 bases outside the gene matches. CDR3 amino acids: CASSSTGGVNSPLHF. CDR3 DNA: TGCGCCAGCAGCAGTACAGGGGGCGTTAATTCACCCCTCCACTTT.

The chain recombines TRBV7-9 with TRBJ2-1; the D is unclear. This CDR3 is built from 13 residues. V lost 1 base and J lost 10, with 11 bases in between. CDR1 is SEHNR, CDR2 FQNEAQ, per germline (reference sequence). The CDR3 nucleotides read TGTGCCAGCAGCTTAGACTATAGAGACGAGCAGTTCTTC. Protein product: CASSLDYRDEQFF.

The chain combines TRBV7-2 with TRBJ2-7; D ambiguous. This CDR3 is 14 amino acids long. Germline V gene data show CDR1 as SGHTA and CDR2 as FQGNSA. V gave up 5 bases and J gave up 0 bases, with 11 bases separating them. CDR3 loop: CASSLEPSSYEQYF. As DNA, the CDR3 is TGTGCCAGCAGCCTGGAGCCCTCCTCCTACGAGCAGTACTTC.

The J gene is TRBJ2-7, the V gene TRBV6-5; no firm D call. The CDR3 runs 16 residues. Germline V gene data show CDR1 as MNHEY and CDR2 as SVGAGI. V lost 1 base to trimming and J lost 3 bases, with 16 bases between them. The chain's CDR3 is CASSYYPPGQVYEQYF. Here the CDR3 DNA reads TGTGCCAGCAGTTACTATCCCCCTGGTCAGGTCTACGAGCAGTACTTC.

The chain is built from TRBV19 and TRBJ1-1; D ambiguous. The CDR3 has 15 amino acids. Trimming took 3 bases from V and 4 from J, leaving 15 bases between them. Germline CDR1 and CDR2: LNHDA and SQIVND (reference sequence). The CDR3 nucleotides read TGTGCCAGTAGTATTTTAGCCGGTGGTAGCACTGAAGCTTTCTTT. It is translated as CASSILAGGSTEAFF.

V usage is TRBV21-1 and J usage is TRBJ2-3; the table's D gene call, TRBD1, was not cross checked with the DNA. TRBV21-1 is an annotated pseudogene. CDR3 length: 15 residues. The CDR3 is CASSKGTGGLDTQYF. The CDR3 DNA reads as TGTGCCAGCAGCAAAGGGACAGGGGGCCTCGATACGCAGTATTTT.

The V and J genes are TRBV5-5 and TRBJ2-3; 12 bases agree with TRBD2. V gave up 4 bases and J gave up 3 bases; unmatched junction bases: 3. Per germline, CDR1 SGHKS and CDR2 YYEKEE (reference sequence). The CDR3 is made up of 15 amino acids. The CDR3 reads CASSETSGSTDTQYF. The CDR3 DNA follows: TGTGCCAGCAGCGAGACTAGCGGGAGTACAGATACGCAGTATTTT.

The chain joins TRBV11-3 to TRBJ1-1; no clear D. The CDR3 spans 13 residues. Trimming took 4 bases from V and 4 from J, leaving 10 bases between them. Germline V gene data show CDR1 as SGHNT and CDR2 as YENEEA. As DNA, the CDR3 is TGTGCCAGCAGCTCCGGTTCATTCACTGAAGCTTTCTTT. Protein sequence: CASSSGSFTEAFF.

The genes are TRBV6-5 and TRBJ1-1; D unclear. Per the germline V gene, CDR1 is MNHEY and CDR2 is SVGAGI. The ends were cut back, 0 bases at V and 4 bases at J, with 12 bases in the middle. This CDR3 region has 15 residues. The CDR3, as DNA: TGTGCCAGCAGTTACTCGAGGGCATGGACCACTGAAGCTTTCTTT. Translation: CASSYSRAWTTEAFF.

This chain joins TRBV7-2 and TRBJ1-2; no definite D call. This CDR3 spans 15 amino acids. Germline V lookup: CDR1 SGHTA, CDR2 FQGNSA. The V end lost 4 bases, the J end lost 3 bases, and 15 bases lay between the germline ends. The CDR3: CASSSSRLVDYGYTF. Written as DNA, the CDR3 is TGTGCCAGCAGCTCTAGCCGTCTAGTGGACTATGGCTACACCTTC.

This chain joins TRBV30 and TRBJ2-3; D not certain. Germline V gene data show CDR1 as GTSNPN and CDR2 as SVGIG (reference sequence). Trimming removed 3 bases from V and 0 bases from J, with 7 bases in between. CDR3 length equals 13 residues. In DNA, the CDR3 is TGTGCCTGGAGCCCCGGGAGCACAGATACGCAGTATTTT. Protein product: CAWSPGSTDTQYF.

This chain uses TRBV29-1 with TRBJ1-5; 8 nucleotides align to TRBD1. Looked up from germline, CDR1 is SQVTM and CDR2 is ANQGSEA. Unmatched junction bases numbered 4, after V lost 4 bases and J lost 2 bases. This CDR3 comprises 14 residues. CDR3 residues: CSVVDRGGNQPQHF. The CDR3 DNA is TGCAGCGTTGTAGACAGGGGAGGCAATCAGCCCCAGCATTTT.

V is TRBV7-6 and J is TRBJ1-2; the match to TRBD1 covers 8 bases. Looked up from germline, CDR1 is SGHVS and CDR2 is FNYEAQ. CDR3 size: 14 residues. J was trimmed by 5 bases and V by 5 bases; bases with no gene match: 7. The CDR3 sequence: CASSAGQGGYGYTF. The CDR3 DNA follows: TGTGCCAGCAGCGCCGGACAGGGCGGGTATGGCTACACCTTC.

This clone has a single count. The V call is TRBV10-3, the J call TRBJ2-3; 8 bases align to TRBD2. The CDR3 totals 15 residues. Trimming removed 6 bases from V and 0 bases from J; junction bases left unmatched: 5. Germline CDR1 reads ENHRY; CDR2 reads SYGVKD. CDR3 in amino acids: CAIRTLAGSTDTQYF. CDR3 sequence (DNA): TGTGCCATCAGAACTCTAGCGGGCAGCACAGATACGCAGTATTTT.

The genes are TRBV27 and TRBJ2-7, with TRBD2 matching over 8 bases. V dropped 1 base and J dropped 0; count of bases not matched to a gene: 8. CDR3 length equals 17 residues. CDR1 and CDR2 from the germline V gene are MNHEY and SMNVEV (reference sequence). CDR3 in DNA: TGTGCCAGCAGTTTATTTGGGACTAGTGACAGCTCCTACGAGCAGTACTTC. Protein: CASSLFGTSDSSYEQYF.

V is TRBV2 and J is TRBJ2-1, with D unclear. V lost 10 bases to trimming and J lost 4 bases, with 8 bases between them. Germline CDR1 reads SNHLY; CDR2 reads FYNNEI. The CDR3 has 11 residues. The CDR3 region is CATSVYNEQFF. CDR3 DNA: TGTGCCACCTCGGTGTACAATGAGCAGTTCTTC.

The genes are TRBV4-2 and TRBJ1-6; 7 bases are shared with TRBD1. The trim removed 4 bases at V and 8 bases at J, leaving 2 bases unmatched. The length of the CDR3 is 13 residues. Per the germline V gene, CDR1 is LGHNA and CDR2 is YNFKEQ. Here the CDR3 reads CASSPQGYSPLHF. Written as DNA, the CDR3 is TGTGCCAGCAGCCCACAGGGGTATTCACCCCTCCACTTT.

The J gene is TRBJ2-1, the V gene TRBV19, with 10 bases that match TRBD2. V dropped 2 bases and J dropped 3; count of bases not matched to a gene: 1. The germline gives CDR1 LNHDA, CDR2 SQIVND (reference sequence). The CDR3 is 15 residues long. The CDR3 spells CASSITSGVYNEQFF. DNA for the CDR3: TGTGCCAGTAGTATAACTAGCGGGGTCTACAATGAGCAGTTCTTC.

In DNA form, the CDR3 reads TGTGCCAGCAGCTTAGAGCACCACTCTGGAAACACCATATATTTT. Its translation: CASSLEHHSGNTIYF. The rearrangement links TRBV7-8 to TRBJ1-3; no reliable D call. V was shortened by 1 base and J by 0 bases, with 7 bases between the two germline ends. Germline CDR1 reads SGHVS; CDR2 reads FQNEAQ. This CDR3 has 15 amino acids.

This chain links TRBV11-3 with TRBJ2-1; 11 nucleotides align to TRBD2. This CDR3 contains 17 residues. V shed 3 bases, J shed 10 bases, and the junction held 14 bases outside the gene matches. Germline V CDR1 and CDR2: SGHNT, YENEEA. CDR3 amino acids: CASSFHPLAGGSVEQFF. The CDR3 bases are TGTGCCAGCAGCTTCCACCCCCTAGCGGGAGGTAGCGTGGAGCAGTTCTTC. The variable domain in full, completed from reference TRBV11-3 and TRBJ2-1, reads EAGVVQSPRYKIIEKKQPVAFWCNPISGHNTLYWYLQNLGQGPELLIRYENEEAVDDSQLPKDRFSAERLKGVDSTLKIQPAELGDSAVYLCASSFHPLAGGSVEQFFGPGTRLTVL.

The chain recombines TRBV6-5 with TRBJ2-2; 9 bases align to TRBD2. This CDR3 contains 15 residues. The junction had 4 bases not matched to a gene; V was cut back by 3 bases and J by 5 bases. Germline V gene data show CDR1 as MNHEY and CDR2 as SVGAGI. The CDR3 loop reads CASSYSGRSTGELFF. Here the CDR3 DNA reads TGTGCCAGCAGTTATAGCGGGAGAAGTACCGGGGAGCTGTTTTTT.

This clone came up a few times. The rearrangement links TRBV5-1 to TRBJ2-5; 7 bases are shared with TRBD1. The CDR3 extends over 16 amino acids. Germline CDR1 is SGHRS and CDR2 is YFSETQ. Losses at the gene ends were 4 bases for V and 5 bases for J; bases not matched to a gene: 14. As DNA, the CDR3 is TGCGCCAGCAGCCCGCAAGGGACAGCCAATTTGGAGACCCAGTACTTC. It specifies CASSPQGTANLETQYF.

In its sample, this clone was seen once. The chain carries TRBV5-1 and TRBJ2-7; 14 nucleotides match TRBD2. CDR3 size: 16 residues. The germline CDR1 and CDR2 sequences are SGHRS and YFSETQ. Unmatched junction bases numbered 7, after V lost 3 bases and J lost 5 bases. The CDR3 reads CASSSGLAGAYDEQYF. The CDR3 nucleotides are TGCGCCAGCAGCTCGGGACTAGCGGGAGCATACGACGAGCAGTACTTC.